This T cell receptor (beta chain) is drawn from a study of T cell responses to AZD1222 COVID-19 vaccine (dated by TCRdb to the early 2020s). A note on the overall study: TCR sequencing was performed for about 250 trial participants, of whom 207 were given two doses of AZD1222 and around 26 were given two doses of MenACWY control vaccine. Enrollment into the trials was organized by age into subgroups of 18-55, 56-69 and 70-plus years, and those subgroups contained roughly 150, 30 and 60 TCR-sequenced participants, respectively. Broader findings and caveats from the paper: Conclusions about previously exposed vaccinees are limited because only a handful of AZD1222 recipients were SARS-CoV-2 seropositive at baseline. The whole spike protein was spanned by vaccine-associated CD4 TCRs, and dominant responses were seen in regions 160-218 and 743-854. Participants were mostly white British, with more females than males. The authors suggested clonal diversity may have been underestimated. In the small 56-69-year group, the increase in depth fell short of significance, most likely because of low power. Because no samples from the day 14 peak response were available, repertoires could be characterized only after the peak T cell response. After two AZD1222 doses, both the breadth and the depth of spike-specific TCRs were significantly higher than at day 0 and than in MenACWY recipients. Reportedly, almost half of the unique spike-specific TCRs recognized epitopes lying outside the regions that are mutated in the B.1.351 and B.1.1.7 variants.

This clone was detected a few times. Its antigen is unknown. Per-base qualities were not stored, and no clone one base away is much larger. The time point label, read with the paper, signifies: about 28 days (+/-7) after the second vaccine dose. Because spike-specific TCR depth and breadth did not differ between the two schedules, AZD1222 recipients who got a second dose at roughly 4 weeks were pooled with those who got a second dose at roughly 12 weeks. Vaccinee samples were obtained from the UK trials COV001 and COV002, which included a single-blind randomized controlled phase 2/3 trial of AZD1222 (ChAdOx1 nCoV-19) in healthy adults. For TCRbeta chain sequencing, PBMC samples were collected from trial participants at day 0 and at day 28 after the second dose. The CDR3 regions of human TCRbeta chains were analyzed by immunosequencing. Per the source publication's procedure: Repertoire TCRs were checked for matches against a reference library of SARS-CoV-2-specific TCRs that had been generated using the MIRA antigen-specificity platform. Breadth was defined as the fraction of unique TCRs that were SARS-CoV-2-associated. Depth was defined as the fraction of total T cells that were SARS-CoV-2-associated. Using the MIRA data, each spike-specific TCR was assigned both to the spike region to which the TCR was reactive and to a CD4 or CD8 class. Log10-transformed breadth and depth values were compared by one-way ANOVA with Sidak's multiple comparisons tests. TCRdb limited this immuneACCESS table to in-frame rearrangements with V and J called. A share of clones is missing; checked studies link under half to unresolved V genes, and the rest is unexplained. V, J and clone size reflect that table, while D and trimming were determined from the DNA. The sample table holds about 150,000 clones, of which about nine tenths were seen once. Of the sample, about a tenth falls within the top ten clones.

V is pared back by 0 bases and J by 0 bases, with 6 bases lying between the germline termini. From the germline V gene (reference sequence), CDR1 is MNHEY and CDR2 is SMNVEV. From its cysteine to its phenylalanine, the CDR3 spans 16 amino acids. The kept DNA is CDR3 alone, 48 bases in frame from the first base. The chain links TRBV27 with TRBJ1-6, with the D gene uncertain. The sequences come from peripheral blood, collected 28 days after the second AZD1222 dose. This TCR was sampled from an adult who received the AZD1222 COVID-19 vaccine. The CDR3 sequence is CASSLSTGSYNSPLHF. The bases are TGTGCCAGCAGTTTATCGACGGGCTCCTATAATTCACCCCTCCACTTT.